These 27 T cell receptor beta chains came from one sample sequenced in a study of cytomegalovirus exposure and HLA in healthy donors. Primers for the PCR totalled 60 Vbeta and 13 Jbeta. Produced via immunoSEQ multiplex PCR; TCRdb's table is partial and in-frame only. The profile covers roughly 93,000 clones, with around 75% appearing a single time and about 2.9% taken by the ten largest. Sequencing input: PBMCs. The receptors stem from a man aged 40-55 years in good health and CMV-seronegative.

This chain connects TRBV4-1 to TRBJ2-1; 8 nucleotides line up with TRBD2. CDR1 and CDR2 (germline): MGHRA, YSYEKL. V gave up 2 bases and J gave up 7 bases; unmatched junction bases: 1. This CDR3 spans 13 amino acids. CDR3 in amino acids: CASSQIAGNEQFF. CDR3 DNA sequence: TGCGCCAGCAGCCAAATAGCGGGGAATGAGCAGTTCTTC.

This clone was counted between two and nine times. The chain has TRBV11-2 and TRBJ1-5; D call uncertain. V shed 1 base and J shed 0 bases, with 13 bases lying between them. This CDR3 is built from 17 residues. Germline lookup yields CDR1 SGHAT and CDR2 FQNNGV. This CDR3 is CASSLAYTRYSNQPQHF. For the CDR3, the DNA is TGTGCCAGCAGCTTAGCTTACACCAGATATAGCAATCAGCCCCAGCATTTT.

V and J are TRBV7-8 and TRBJ1-4; perhaps TRBD1 as D (5 bases). This CDR3 has 11 amino acids. V shed 5 bases and J shed 12 bases, with 10 bases lying between them. Germline CDR1 and CDR2: SGHVS and FQNEAQ. The DNA for the CDR3 is TGTGCCAGCAGCACCCTAGGGGAACTGTTTTTT. Its protein product is CASSTLGELFF.

This clone was found once. The rearrangement uses TRBV29-1 and TRBJ1-1, with D possibly TRBD1 on 5 matching bases. The CDR3 is made up of 15 amino acids. Trimming shortened V by 6 bases and J by 0 bases, and 17 bases separated the two germline ends. Looked up from germline, CDR1 is SQVTM and CDR2 is ANQGSEA. CDR3 nucleotide sequence: TGCAGCGTACGGGGGGGGAACTACTTGAACACTGAAGCTTTCTTT. Its translation: CSVRGGNYLNTEAFF.

In its sample, this clone was seen a few times. The DNA for the CDR3 is TGTGCCAGCGACAGGCCAGCAACTAATGAAAAACTGTTTTTT. It translates to CASDRPATNEKLFF. This chain links TRBV2 with TRBJ1-4; perhaps TRBD1 as D (6 bases). V was pared by 8 bases and J by 0 bases, with 10 bases between. Germline V CDR1 and CDR2: SNHLY, FYNNEI. The CDR3 length is 14 residues.

This chain connects TRBV28 to TRBJ2-1; a weak D match, TRBD1 (6 bases). Germline V CDR1 and CDR2: MDHEN, SYDVKM. CDR3 length: 12 residues. The V gene lost 7 bases and the J gene lost 8 bases, with 12 bases spanning the gap. The DNA for the CDR3 is TGTGCCAGCACTGTACAGGGTTATGAGCAGTTCTTC. Amino acid sequence: CASTVQGYEQFF.

The rearrangement uses TRBV28 and TRBJ2-5; TRBD2 might be the D (5 bases). The CDR3 runs to 15 residues. CDR1 is MDHEN, CDR2 SYDVKM, per germline. The V end was cut by 6 bases, the J end by 5 bases, with 19 bases between. The chain's CDR3 is CASSPQLDLRETQYF. CDR3 nucleotides: TGTGCCAGCAGCCCCCAACTAGACCTCCGGGAGACCCAGTACTTC.

The chain has TRBV27 and TRBJ2-1; D is unresolved. Germline CDR1 reads MNHEY; CDR2 reads SMNVEV (reference sequence). Between the trimmed V and J ends, which lost 1 base and 0 bases, there was a span of 10 bases. CDR3 length: 16 amino acids. This CDR3 is CASSLWPLSSYNEQFF. The DNA for the CDR3 is TGTGCCAGCAGTTTATGGCCGCTCAGCTCCTACAATGAGCAGTTCTTC.

This clone was seen only a few times. V is TRBV11-2 and J is TRBJ1-1; 9 nucleotides agree with TRBD1. Germline lookup yields CDR1 SGHAT and CDR2 FQNNGV. Trimming at V came to 5 bases and at J to 4 bases, leaving 8 bases not matched to a gene. CDR3 length equals 15 residues. The CDR3 loop is CASSRLQGARTEAFF. The CDR3 region has the DNA TGTGCCAGCAGCCGATTACAGGGGGCGCGCACTGAAGCTTTCTTT. Variable domain in full (rest from reference TRBV11-2 and TRBJ1-1): EAGVAQSPRYKIIEKRQSVAFWCNPISGHATLYWYQQILGQGPKLLIQFQNNGVVDDSQLPKDRFSAERLKGVDSTLKIQPAKLEDSAVYLCASSRLQGARTEAFFGQGTRLTVV.

The chain couples TRBV7-3 to TRBJ2-1; TRBD2 agrees at 8 bases. V was pared by 5 bases and J by 6 bases, with 6 bases of the junction left unmatched. The CDR3 spans 14 residues. Germline V CDR1 and CDR2: SGHTA, FQGTGA. CDR3 amino acids: CASSPSGGGNEQFF. The CDR3, as DNA: TGTGCCAGCAGCCCCTCGGGAGGGGGCAATGAGCAGTTCTTC.

The chain recombines TRBV7-9 with TRBJ2-1, with D maybe TRBD2 (6 bases). V shed 11 bases and J shed 9 bases, with 23 bases lying between them. Germline V gene data show CDR1 as SEHNR and CDR2 as FQNEAQ (reference sequence). This CDR3 region has 14 residues. This chain's CDR3 is CAGMVGATRGEQFF. CDR3 DNA: TGTGCCGGCATGGTTGGGGCTACGCGGGGTGAGCAGTTCTTC.

The chain joins TRBV18 to TRBJ1-2, with 7 nucleotides matching TRBD1. The V segment lost 6 bases and the J segment 8 bases; nucleotides outside the gene matches: 12. The V gene's germline CDR1 is KGHSH and CDR2 LQKENI. The CDR3 is made up of 14 amino acids. This chain's CDR3 is CASSLLGQPAGYTF. CDR3 in DNA: TGTGCCAGCTCGCTTTTGGGACAGCCCGCGGGCTACACCTTC.

V usage is TRBV4-1 and J usage is TRBJ2-2, with 11 bases identical to TRBD2. Germline loops: CDR1 MGHRA, CDR2 YSYEKL. The CDR3 runs to 19 residues. V lost 2 bases to trimming and J lost 0 bases; unmatched junction nucleotides: 8. The CDR3 nucleotides are TGCGCCAGCAGCCAAATACAACTAGCGGGGGCTTCGAACACCGGGGAGCTGTTTTTT. Its protein product is CASSQIQLAGASNTGELFF.

The J gene is TRBJ2-7, the V gene TRBV30, with 7 bases identical to TRBD1. Per germline, CDR1 GTSNPN and CDR2 SVGIG (reference sequence). J was trimmed by 1 base and V by 4 bases; bases with no gene match: 7. This CDR3 region has 14 residues. CDR3 bases: TGTGCCTGGAAGATGCCGGGACAGTCCTACGAGCAGTACTTC. Translating gives CAWKMPGQSYEQYF.

The V gene is TRBV2, the J gene TRBJ2-7; TRBD1 matches 10 bases. V shed 6 bases, J shed 7 bases, and the junction held 12 bases outside the gene matches. CDR1 is SNHLY, CDR2 FYNNEI, per germline. This CDR3 has 15 residues. CDR3: CASRPGTGESGEQYF. DNA of the CDR3: TGTGCCAGCAGGCCAGGGACAGGGGAGTCAGGAGAGCAGTACTTC.

This clone has just a few counts. The chain recombines TRBV9 with TRBJ2-1; the match to TRBD2 covers 12 bases. Germline lookup yields CDR1 SGDLS and CDR2 YYNGEE. Unmatched junction bases numbered 9, after V lost 4 bases and J lost 7 bases. The CDR3 is made up of 16 amino acids. CDR3 protein: CASSSRTSGVRNEQFF. The CDR3 DNA reads TGTGCCAGCAGCTCGCGGACTAGCGGGGTCAGGAATGAGCAGTTCTTC.

V usage is TRBV30 and J usage is TRBJ1-1; no clear D gene. CDR1 and CDR2 from the germline V gene are GTSNPN and SVGIG (reference sequence). The CDR3 spans 12 residues. Trimming shortened V by 2 bases and J by 5 bases, and 9 bases separated the two germline ends. CDR3 nucleotides: TGTGCCTGGAGTCCCGGGAGGACTGAAGCTTTCTTT. This sequence encodes CAWSPGRTEAFF.

The V gene is TRBV4-1, the J gene TRBJ2-5; 8 bases map to TRBD2. The CDR3 length is 13 residues. The germline gives CDR1 MGHRA, CDR2 YSYEKL. With V trimmed by 8 bases and J by 3 bases, 5 bases remained unmatched. The CDR3 coding sequence is TGCGCCAGCGCTATTAGCGGGGAAGAGACCCAGTACTTC. It is translated as CASAISGEETQYF.

V usage is TRBV7-9 and J usage is TRBJ1-2, with 10 bases fitting TRBD1. The CDR3 has 14 residues. Germline V lookup: CDR1 SEHNR, CDR2 FQNEAQ (reference sequence). V lost 6 bases, J lost 6 bases, and 7 bases stayed unmatched. The CDR3 coding sequence is TGTGCCAGCAGACGGGACAGGGGTACTGATGGCTACACCTTC. This gives the protein CASRRDRGTDGYTF.

This clone was observed a single time. The chain couples TRBV28 to TRBJ1-1; TRBD1 might be the D (6 bases). CDR1 is MDHEN and CDR2 is SYDVKM in the germline V gene. V was pared by 8 bases and J by 3 bases, with 19 bases between. The CDR3 has 15 amino acids. CDR3 protein: CASFIFRGQYTEAFF. The CDR3 DNA follows: TGTGCCAGCTTCATCTTCCGGGGACAATACACTGAAGCTTTCTTT.

This rearrangement joins TRBV30 to TRBJ1-2, with D possibly matching TRBD1 (5 bases). Germline values: CDR1 GTSNPN, CDR2 SVGIG (reference sequence). V was cut by 6 bases and J by 7 bases, with 12 bases left in between. The CDR3 extends over 11 amino acids. CDR3 in DNA: TGTGCCTGCACGACAGAGCGTGGCTACACCTTC. It encodes CACTTERGYTF.

V is TRBV27 and J is TRBJ2-3; tentative D call: TRBD1 (5 bases). From germline, CDR1 is MNHEY and CDR2 SMNVEV (reference sequence). The CDR3 spans 16 residues. The ends were cut back, 5 bases at V and 1 base at J, with 16 bases in the middle. The DNA for the CDR3 is TGTGCCAGCAGTCCCGCGACAGCTTGGGGCACAGATACGCAGTATTTT. The encoded protein is CASSPATAWGTDTQYF.

V is TRBV19 and J is TRBJ1-5, with D possibly TRBD1 on 6 matching bases. CDR3 length: 21 amino acids. Trimming shortened V by 0 bases and J by 4 bases, and 28 bases separated the two germline ends. Per germline, CDR1 LNHDA and CDR2 SQIVND (reference sequence). This CDR3 reads CASSIDPYAGGDRLPNQPQHF. The CDR3 bases are TGTGCCAGTAGTATAGATCCTTACGCGGGGGGAGACAGGCTTCCAAATCAGCCCCAGCATTTT.

The chain combines TRBV11-2 with TRBJ1-6; D unclear. This CDR3 region has 19 residues. CDR1 is SGHAT and CDR2 is FQNNGV in the germline V gene. V shed 0 bases and J shed 14 bases, with 29 bases lying between them. Written as DNA, the CDR3 is TGTGCCAGCAGCTTAGATGTGTTTTTGGGCAGGCCACCCGGTCGCTCCCTCCACTTT. Residues: CASSLDVFLGRPPGRSLHF.

Concerning this clone itself: The junction shows a germline mismatch at one end, possibly a read error. Other DNA sequences in this specimen translate into the identical CDR3. V usage is TRBV5-1 and J usage is TRBJ1-2; D unresolved. CDR3 length equals 14 residues. The germline CDR1 and CDR2 sequences are SGHRS and YFSETQ. The CDR3 coding sequence is TGCGCCAGCAGCCTGGCCCCAGACTCCTATGACTACACCTTC. Its translation is CASSLAPDSYDYTF.

The genes are TRBV10-3 and TRBJ2-3; TRBD2 is a possible D gene (6 bases). Germline CDR1 and CDR2: ENHRY and SYGVKD. V lost 6 bases and J lost 3, with 13 bases in between. The CDR3 runs 14 residues. The CDR3 sequence is CAISYDRGTDTQYF. CDR3 in DNA: TGTGCCATCAGCTATGATCGGGGGACAGATACGCAGTATTTT.

The V and J genes are TRBV5-4 and TRBJ1-6; D is possibly TRBD1 (6 bases). This CDR3 is 15 amino acids long. V lost 0 bases and J lost 10, with 14 bases in between. Germline values: CDR1 SGHNT, CDR2 YYREEE (reference sequence). CDR3 region: CASSLATGIGSPLHF. The DNA of the CDR3 is TGTGCCAGCAGCTTGGCTACAGGGATAGGATCACCCCTCCACTTT.